In its sample, the clone carrying this TCR beta chain was seen a few times. The TCRbeta library incorporated unique molecular identifiers. TCRdb re-called the PCR reads through MiXCR, storing one row per CDR3 protein. The sample consists of approximately 200,000 distinct CDR3 sequences, roughly 15% of them appearing once. This entry comes from a study of T-cell reconstitution after alpha-beta-depleted transplantation in children. V lost 0 bases, J lost 2 bases, and 9 bases lay in between. The germline CDR1 and CDR2 sequences are SGHRS and YFSETQ. The CDR3 has 16 amino acids. The sequence was obtained from a human donor who donated a stem cell graft to a child with acute lymphoblastic leukemia. V usage is TRBV5-1 and J usage is TRBJ2-6, with D possibly called TRBD1 or TRBD2 (6 bases each). Sequencing used PBMCs from the stem cell graft donor, obtained from the stem cell graft. The chain's CDR3 is CASSLDREAGANVLTF. The DNA of the CDR3 is TGCGCCAGCAGCTTGGACAGGGAGGCTGGGGCCAACGTCCTGACTTTC.